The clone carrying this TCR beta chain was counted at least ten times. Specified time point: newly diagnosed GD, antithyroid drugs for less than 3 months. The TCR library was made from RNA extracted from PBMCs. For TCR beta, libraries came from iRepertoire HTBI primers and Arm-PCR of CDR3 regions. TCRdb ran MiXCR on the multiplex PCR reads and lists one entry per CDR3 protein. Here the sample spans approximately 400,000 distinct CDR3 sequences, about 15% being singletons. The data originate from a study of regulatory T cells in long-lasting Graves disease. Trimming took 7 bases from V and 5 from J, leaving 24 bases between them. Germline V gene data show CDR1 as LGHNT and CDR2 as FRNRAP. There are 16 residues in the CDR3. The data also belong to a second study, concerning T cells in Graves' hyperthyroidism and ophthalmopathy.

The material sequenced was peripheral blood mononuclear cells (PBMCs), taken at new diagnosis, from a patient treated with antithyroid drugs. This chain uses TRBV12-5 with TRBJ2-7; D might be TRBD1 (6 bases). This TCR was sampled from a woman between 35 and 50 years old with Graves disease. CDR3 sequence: CASVPSDRLMRHEQYF. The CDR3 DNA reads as TGTGCTAGTGTCCCCTCCGACAGGCTAATGAGGCACGAGCAGTACTTC. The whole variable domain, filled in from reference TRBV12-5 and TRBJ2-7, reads DARVTQTPRHKVTEMGQEVTMRCQPILGHNTVFWYRQTMMQGLELLAYFRNRAPLDDSGMPKDRFSAEMPDATLATLKIQPSEPRDSAVYFCASVPSDRLMRHEQYFGPGTRLTVT.